This T cell receptor beta chain emerged from a study of blood T cells in healthy people across ages. Comments on this clonotype: What it binds is not known.

Study-level results: Naive CD4+ cells and diversity were both higher in long-lived donors than in aged donors.

A J-beta primer mix and a sample-barcoded 5' primer were used in a second PCR of roughly 6 to 11 cycles. The authors tagged each cDNA molecule using a template-switch adaptor with 12 random nucleotides. TCRdb redid the calling of the 5' RACE reads with MiXCR, one entry per CDR3 protein. The sample has over 1.5 million distinct CDR3 sequences; roughly 52% are singletons. The TCR comes from a woman aged 40 to 55 in good health. Source material: blood.

The CDR3 protein is CASSYSNWEPVGETQYF. In DNA form, the CDR3 reads TGTGCCAGCAGTTACTCGAATTGGGAACCGGTAGGAGAGACCCAGTACTTC. The chain joins TRBV6-5 to TRBJ2-5; no clear D gene. V dropped 0 bases and J dropped 4 bases, with 18 bases sitting between them. Germline-derived CDR1 and CDR2 are MNHEY and SVGAGI. CDR3 size: 17 residues.